This is a list of T cell receptor beta chains from one sample in a study of T cells after yellow fever vaccination. A single record per CDR3 protein comes from TCRdb applying MiXCR to the 5' RACE reads. Of under 55,000 distinct CDR3 sequences listed, 6.5% to 8.5% are singletons. Sample: CD8+ T cells not binding an NS4B(214-222) dextramer, sorted from PBMCs, taken 45 days after the yellow fever booster vaccination. These receptors were collected from a young man who received the YFV17D yellow fever vaccine. Both conserved end residues are part of each CDR3. The D gene is left open where the match is weak. The size field is filled for only some rows; it gives once, few, many or a size class.

J | V | D | size | CDR3 | DNA
TRBJ2-6 | TRBV20-1 | TRBD2 | few | CSASGGRIGANVLTF | TGCAGTGCTAGTGGCGGGAGGATTGGGGCCAACGTCCTGACTTTC
TRBJ2-1 | TRBV7-3 | TRBD2 | many | CASSLAGASYNEQFF | TGTGCCAGCAGCTTAGCGGGAGCTAGCTACAATGAGCAGTTCTTC
TRBJ2-7 | TRBV4-1 | . | many | CASSHFPGPYEQYF | TGCGCCAGCAGCCATTTTCCGGGACCTTACGAGCAGTACTTC
TRBJ2-7 | TRBV9 | TRBD2 | many | CASSGGTSGPSYEQYF | TGTGCCAGCAGCGGGGGGACTAGCGGGCCGTCCTACGAGCAGTACTTC
TRBJ2-5 | TRBV6-2/TRBV6-3 | . | many | CASSYGETQYF | TGTGCCAGCAGTTACGGAGAGACCCAGTACTTC
TRBJ2-1 | TRBV28 | . | many | CASSSLTSKSWNEQFF | TGTGCCAGCAGTTCCCTTACTTCGAAGAGCTGGAATGAGCAGTTCTTC
TRBJ2-3 | TRBV4-3 | TRBD2 | many | CASSQDVAGGTDTQYF | TGCGCCAGCAGCCAAGACGTGGCGGGGGGAACAGATACGCAGTATTTT
TRBJ2-2 | TRBV5-1 | TRBD2 | many | CASSLAGGESGELFF | TGCGCCAGCAGCTTGGCGGGAGGGGAGTCCGGGGAGCTGTTTTTT
TRBJ2-3 | TRBV7-9 | TRBD1 | medium-sized | CASARDRGADTQYF | TGTGCCAGCGCGAGGGACAGGGGTGCAGATACGCAGTATTTT
TRBJ2-3 | TRBV6-5 | . | many | CASSYHSPGDTQYF | TGTGCCAGCAGTTACCACTCGCCGGGAGATACGCAGTATTTT
TRBJ2-7 | TRBV2 | . | . | CASKDSNSYEQYF | TGTGCCAGCAAGGACAGTAACTCCTACGAGCAGTACTTC
TRBJ2-2 | TRBV9 | TRBD2 | many | CASSSGTSDVGELFF | TGTGCCAGCAGCTCCGGGACTAGCGATGTCGGGGAGCTGTTTTTT
TRBJ2-7 | TRBV7-6 | . | few | CASSTGIVPEQYF | TGTGCCAGCAGCACGGGGATAGTTCCCGAGCAGTACTTC
TRBJ2-4 | TRBV5-1 | . | many | CASSLDYSGAKNIQYF | TGCGCCAGCAGCTTGGACTACTCTGGGGCCAAAAACATTCAGTACTTC
TRBJ2-1 | TRBV6-5 | TRBD2 | many | CASSYSPSGSFREQFF | TGTGCCAGCAGTTACTCCCCCAGCGGGAGCTTCCGTGAGCAGTTCTTC
TRBJ1-5 | TRBV24-1 | . | few | CATSERGAGAGQPQHF | TGTGCCACCAGTGAGAGGGGAGCAGGGGCAGGTCAGCCCCAGCATTTT
TRBJ2-2 | TRBV15 | . | many | CATRSRGTGELFF | TGTGCCACCAGATCGAGGGGCACCGGGGAGCTGTTTTTT
TRBJ2-7 | TRBV27 | TRBD2 | many | CASSSGTSGAYEQYF | TGTGCCAGCAGTTCCGGGACTAGCGGAGCCTACGAGCAGTACTTC
TRBJ2-7 | TRBV5-6 | TRBD2 | many | CASSPTGLRYEQYF | TGTGCCAGCAGCCCGACGGGACTACGCTACGAGCAGTACTTC
TRBJ2-2 | TRBV4-3 | . | many | CASSPGTPNTGELFF | TGCGCCAGCAGCCCTGGGACACCGAACACCGGGGAGCTGTTTTTT
TRBJ2-7 | TRBV9 | . | . | CASSVVDGFYEQYF | TGTGCCAGCAGCGTAGTGGACGGTTTCTACGAGCAGTACTTC
TRBJ2-1 | TRBV29-1 | TRBD2 | many | CSVPGGREQFF | TGCAGCGTTCCCGGCGGGAGGGAGCAGTTCTTC
TRBJ2-7 | TRBV7-9 | . | many | CASSPQFESSYEQYF | TGTGCCAGCAGCCCCCAGTTTGAGAGCTCCTACGAGCAGTACTTC
TRBJ2-6 | TRBV5-1 | . | many | CASSFTGSGSSGANVLTF | TGCGCCAGCAGCTTTACAGGGTCGGGGAGCTCTGGGGCCAACGTCCTGACTTTC
TRBJ1-1 | TRBV19 | . | many | CASSIGLGAGPEAFF | TGTGCCAGTAGTATAGGCCTCGGGGCCGGCCCTGAAGCTTTCTTT
TRBJ2-7 | TRBV12-3/TRBV12-4 | . | many | CASSSTGIYEQYF | TGTGCCAGCAGTTCGACAGGAATCTACGAGCAGTACTTC
TRBJ2-7 | TRBV27 | TRBD2 | many | CASSLQREYGEQYF | TGTGCCAGCAGTCTCCAGCGGGAGTACGGCGAGCAGTACTTC
TRBJ1-1 | TRBV27 | . | many | CASSWRGSSEAFF | TGTGCCAGCAGTTGGAGGGGATCCTCGGAAGCTTTCTTT
TRBJ2-7 | TRBV20-1 | TRBD2 | many | CSASSLGLNYEQYF | TGCAGTGCTAGTTCCCTGGGACTAAATTACGAGCAGTACTTC
TRBJ2-2 | TRBV3-1 | . | once | CACSQYSSNTGELFF | TGTGCCTGCAGCCAATACTCCTCGAACACCGGGGAGCTGTTTTTT
TRBJ1-2 | TRBV6-5 | . | many | CASSYGGARAYGYTF | TGTGCCAGCAGTTACGGGGGGGCGCGGGCCTATGGCTACACCTTC
TRBJ1-4 | TRBV7-9 | TRBD1 | many | CASSHYTGADEKLFF | TGTGCCAGCAGCCATTATACAGGGGCGGATGAAAAACTGTTTTTT
TRBJ2-7 | TRBV4-3 | TRBD1 | few | CASSQDGDSRDEQYF | TGCGCCAGCAGCCAAGATGGGGACAGCCGCGACGAGCAGTACTTC
TRBJ2-7 | TRBV27 | TRBD1 | many | CASSLWGTGSYEQYF | TGTGCCAGCAGTTTATGGGGGACAGGGAGTTACGAGCAGTACTTC
TRBJ2-2 | TRBV20-1 | TRBD2 | few | CSARGGTSGRATGELFF | TGCAGTGCTAGAGGTGGTACTAGCGGGAGGGCCACCGGGGAGCTGTTTTTT
TRBJ2-1 | TRBV4-2 | TRBD2 | many | CASSQETSGSFYEQFF | TGTGCCAGCAGCCAGGAGACTAGCGGGAGCTTCTATGAGCAGTTCTTC
TRBJ2-1 | TRBV10-2 | . | few | CASSDPRGSYYNEQFF | TGCGCCAGCAGTGACCCCCGGGGCTCTTATTACAATGAGCAGTTCTTC
TRBJ2-7 | TRBV6-5 | TRBD2 | many | CACGASGDYEQYF | TGTGCCTGTGGGGCTAGCGGGGATTACGAGCAGTACTTC
TRBJ2-3 | TRBV3-1 | . | . | CASTRGVLRADTQYF | TGTGCCAGCACCAGGGGCGTTCTTCGGGCAGATACGCAGTATTTT
TRBJ2-3 | TRBV9 | . | many | CASSLPGGSSTDTQYF | TGTGCCAGCAGCCTCCCGGGCGGATCTAGCACAGATACGCAGTATTTT
TRBJ2-5 | TRBV4-2 | TRBD2 | many | CASSSGLVDETQYF | TGTGCCAGCAGCTCCGGACTAGTGGATGAGACCCAGTACTTC
TRBJ2-2 | TRBV27 | TRBD2 | many | CASSLGLAGDPGELFF | TGTGCCAGCAGTTTGGGACTAGCGGGAGACCCCGGGGAGCTGTTTTTT
TRBJ1-2 | TRBV13 | . | many | CASSSRSGHYGYTF | TGTGCCAGCAGCTCCAGATCAGGGCACTATGGCTACACCTTC
TRBJ2-7 | TRBV20-1 | . | many | CSARDRLHSYEQYF | TGCAGTGCTAGAGATAGGCTTCACTCCTACGAGCAGTACTTC
TRBJ2-7 | TRBV20-1 | . | few | CSARDYYEQYF | TGCAGTGCTAGAGATTACTACGAGCAGTACTTC
TRBJ2-7 | TRBV15 | . | many | CATSSPLMGSSYEQYF | TGTGCCACCAGCAGCCCCCTTATGGGGAGCTCCTACGAGCAGTACTTC
TRBJ1-6 | TRBV3-1 | TRBD1 | many | CASSPSGGYNSPLHF | TGTGCCAGCAGCCCGTCAGGGGGATATAATTCACCCCTCCACTTT
TRBJ1-2 | TRBV13 | TRBD1 | many | CASSFRTGDYGYTF | TGTGCCAGCAGCTTTCGGACAGGGGACTATGGCTACACCTTC
TRBJ2-7 | TRBV29-1 | TRBD1 | few | CSVVRDSYEQYF | TGCAGCGTTGTCCGGGACAGCTACGAGCAGTACTTC
TRBJ2-7 | TRBV29-1 | . | many | CSVGQDYEQYF | TGCAGCGTTGGCCAAGACTACGAGCAGTACTTC
TRBJ2-4 | TRBV7-9 | . | many | CASSHDRTAKNIQYF | TGTGCCAGCAGCCACGACAGGACTGCCAAAAACATTCAGTACTTC
TRBJ2-5 | TRBV29-1 | . | many | CSVEKGPETQYF | TGCAGCGTTGAGAAGGGGCCGGAGACCCAGTACTTC
TRBJ2-1 | TRBV10-2 | TRBD2 | many | CASSVAGALGEQFF | TGCGCCAGCAGTGTAGCGGGGGCACTCGGTGAGCAGTTCTTC
TRBJ2-1 | TRBV6-2/TRBV6-3 | TRBD2 | many | CASRLTLASDNEQFF | TGTGCCAGCCGACTTACACTAGCGTCGGACAATGAGCAGTTCTTC
TRBJ2-7 | TRBV29-1 | . | many | CSVERQGPYEQYF | TGCAGCGTTGAGCGGCAGGGTCCCTACGAGCAGTACTTC
TRBJ2-2 | TRBV4-3 | TRBD2 | many | CASSHSATSETGELFF | TGCGCCAGCAGCCACTCCGCGACTAGCGAGACCGGGGAGCTGTTTTTT
TRBJ2-3 | TRBV2 | . | many | CASTQGGNTDTQYF | TGTGCCAGCACCCAGGGGGGGAACACAGATACGCAGTATTTT
TRBJ2-6 | TRBV12-3/TRBV12-4 | . | many | CASSYSGANVLTF | TGTGCCAGCAGTTACTCTGGGGCCAACGTCCTGACTTTC
TRBJ2-1 | TRBV29-1 | TRBD1 | many | CSALTGMINEQFF | TGCAGCGCCCTGACAGGGATGATTAATGAGCAGTTCTTC